The 11 T cell receptor beta chains below all came from one sample that was sequenced in a study of T-cell reconstitution after alpha-beta-depleted transplantation in children. Construction of the TCRbeta library involved unique molecular identifiers. In TCRdb, the PCR reads were re-called with MiXCR into one record per CDR3 protein. The sample records 250,000 to 350,000 distinct CDR3 sequences, 9.9% being singletons. Sequencing used PBMCs from the stem cell graft donor, obtained from the stem cell graft. These receptors all stem from a human donor who donated a stem cell graft to a child with SCID.

This sequence joins TRBV24-1 and TRBJ2-1; D might be TRBD2 (6 bases). This CDR3 is 15 amino acids long. Trimming removed 3 bases from V and 3 bases from J, with 11 bases in between. CDR1 and CDR2 (germline): KGHDR, SFDVKD. Written as DNA, the CDR3 is TGTGCCACCAGTGATGGACGGGGGTACTACAATGAGCAGTTCTTC. This encodes CATSDGRGYYNEQFF.

In this sample, this clonotype turned up many times. This chain uses TRBV2 with TRBJ1-3; possible D gene TRBD1, 6 bases. The CDR3 extends over 14 amino acids. The V gene's germline CDR1 is SNHLY and CDR2 FYNNEI. V gave up 6 bases and J gave up 0 bases, with 9 bases separating them. CDR3 region: CASRTGYSGNTIYF. Written as DNA, the CDR3 is TGTGCCAGCAGGACAGGCTACTCTGGAAACACCATATATTTT.

This clonotype was recorded many times. This chain joins TRBV4-2 and TRBJ2-6; TRBD1 is a possible D gene (6 bases). Germline CDR1 LGHNA, CDR2 YNFKEQ. The CDR3 runs to 17 residues. The germline V and J ends were trimmed by 1 base and 1 base, with 11 bases remaining between them. In DNA, the CDR3 is TGTGCCAGCAGCCAAGCCCCGACAGGATCTGGGGCCAACGTCCTGACTTTC. Translated: CASSQAPTGSGANVLTF.

This clonotype was seen only a few times. This chain uses TRBV7-9 with TRBJ2-1; D is undetermined. Germline CDR1 reads SEHNR; CDR2 reads FQNEAQ (reference sequence). The V gene lost 8 bases and the J gene lost 6 bases, with 14 bases spanning the gap. This CDR3 spans 13 amino acids. CDR3: CASGPPYLNEQFF. In DNA, the CDR3 is TGTGCCAGCGGGCCCCCCTACCTCAATGAGCAGTTCTTC.

V is TRBV7-9 and J is TRBJ2-2; 10 positions match TRBD1. Germline assignment: CDR1 SEHNR and CDR2 FQNEAQ (reference sequence). CDR3 length: 17 amino acids. With V trimmed by 7 bases and J by 0 bases, 8 bases remained unmatched. DNA for the CDR3: TGTGCCAGCAACGGACAGGGGGATCGTTCGAACACCGGGGAGCTGTTTTTT. This encodes CASNGQGDRSNTGELFF.

In its sample, this clonotype was seen a few times. The chain combines TRBV6-1 with TRBJ2-1; 15 bases match TRBD2. Germline-derived CDR1 and CDR2 are MNHNS and SASEGT. The CDR3 spans 17 residues. V dropped 8 bases and J dropped 0; count of bases not matched to a gene: 5. In nucleotides, the CDR3 is TGTGCCAGCGCGGGACTAGCGGGGGGTACCTCCTACAATGAGCAGTTCTTC. Protein: CASAGLAGGTSYNEQFF.

This rearrangement joins TRBV21-1 to TRBJ2-2; the listed D gene, TRBD2, was not tested against the DNA. TRBV21-1 represents a pseudogene. CDR3 length equals 18 residues. The CDR3 here is CASSKPRDSYYFTGELFF. The DNA for the CDR3 is TGTGCCAGCAGCAAACCCCGGGACTCCTATTATTTCACCGGGGAGCTGTTTTTT.

The chain is built from TRBV20-1 and TRBJ2-3; D is possibly TRBD2 (5 bases). V shed 6 bases and J shed 4 bases, with 17 bases lying between them. Germline V gene lookup returns CDR1 DFQATT and CDR2 SNEGSKA (reference sequence). The CDR3 contains 14 residues. CDR3 bases: TGCAGTGCGCATGGAGTTAGCGTCCCAGATACGCAGTATTTT. Translating it yields CSAHGVSVPDTQYF.

This clonotype was picked up many times. J is TRBJ2-7 and V is TRBV12-3 or TRBV12-4; D is ambiguous. V lost 5 bases, J lost 6 bases, and 17 bases lay in between. The CDR3 length is 14 residues. The CDR3 spells CASSVGPVLGEQYF. The CDR3 region has the DNA TGTGCCAGCAGTGTGGGTCCAGTGCTCGGCGAGCAGTACTTC.

This clonotype was observed a few times. The chain is built from TRBV5-1 and TRBJ2-7, with 10 nucleotides matching TRBD2. The V and J ends lost 3 bases and 3 bases, in that order; junction bases with no gene match: 3. The CDR3 runs to 14 residues. Germline V gene lookup returns CDR1 SGHRS and CDR2 YFSETQ. The CDR3 loop is CASSSGTSVYEQYF. Written as DNA, the CDR3 is TGCGCCAGCAGCTCCGGGACTAGCGTCTACGAGCAGTACTTC.

V is TRBV5-1 and J is TRBJ2-7; TRBD1 or TRBD2 may be the D gene (6 bases each). V lost 0 bases, J lost 5 bases, and 12 bases lay in between. This CDR3 region has 14 residues. CDR1 is SGHRS and CDR2 is YFSETQ in the germline V gene. CDR3 in amino acids: CASSLEGGYHEQYF. In DNA form, the CDR3 reads TGCGCCAGCAGCTTGGAGGGGGGTTACCACGAGCAGTACTTC.